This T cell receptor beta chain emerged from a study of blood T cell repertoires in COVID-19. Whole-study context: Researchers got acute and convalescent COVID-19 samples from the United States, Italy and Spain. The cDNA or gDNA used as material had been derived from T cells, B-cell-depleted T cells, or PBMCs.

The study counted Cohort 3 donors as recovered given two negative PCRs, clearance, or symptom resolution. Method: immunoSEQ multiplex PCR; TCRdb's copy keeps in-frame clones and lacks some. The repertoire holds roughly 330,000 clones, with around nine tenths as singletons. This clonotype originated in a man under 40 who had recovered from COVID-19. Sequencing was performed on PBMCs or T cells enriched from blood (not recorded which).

The CDR3 coding sequence is TGTGCCAGCAGCCAGGGGACAGGGGCGAGCACAGATACGCAGTATTTT. Amino acids: CASSQGTGASTDTQYF. The chain joins TRBV11-3 to TRBJ2-3; 10 bases line up with TRBD1. The CDR3 consists of 16 residues. Trimming cost V 5 bases and J 0 bases; bases outside gene matches: 5. Germline V lookup: CDR1 SGHNT, CDR2 YENEEA.